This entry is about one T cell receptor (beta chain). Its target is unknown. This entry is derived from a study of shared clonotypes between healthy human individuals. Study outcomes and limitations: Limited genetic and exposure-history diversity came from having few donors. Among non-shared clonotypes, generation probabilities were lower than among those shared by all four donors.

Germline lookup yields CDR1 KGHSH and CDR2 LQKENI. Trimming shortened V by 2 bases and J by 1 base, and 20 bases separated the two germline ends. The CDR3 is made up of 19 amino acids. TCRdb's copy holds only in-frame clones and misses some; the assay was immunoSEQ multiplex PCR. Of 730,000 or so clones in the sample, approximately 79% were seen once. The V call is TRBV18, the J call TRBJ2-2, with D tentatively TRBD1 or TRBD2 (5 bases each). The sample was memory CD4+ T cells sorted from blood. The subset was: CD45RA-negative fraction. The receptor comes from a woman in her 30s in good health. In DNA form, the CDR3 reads TGTGCCAGCTCACCAGGTCGCGGAAGGGGAGTCGGGAACACCGGGGAGCTGTTTTTT. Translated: CASSPGRGRGVGNTGELFF.